Below are 29 T cell receptor beta chains sequenced from a single sample in a study of T cells in Graves' hyperthyroidism and ophthalmopathy. Amplification of TCR beta CDR3 regions was performed using RNA transcripts as template. First-round RT-PCR with HTBI primers amplified the TCR CDR3 region. TCRdb re-derived calls from the multiplex PCR reads in MiXCR, one entry per CDR3 protein. This table holds approximately 330,000 distinct CDR3 sequences, around 20% found once. The material sequenced was blood. Receptors were obtained from a woman aged 50 to 60 with Graves' hyperthyroidism.

The table lists this clonotype with many counts. The chain employs TRBV28 and TRBJ1-5; D is perhaps TRBD1 (6 bases). V shed 6 bases and J shed 6 bases, with 18 bases lying between them. CDR1 is MDHEN and CDR2 is SYDVKM in the germline V gene. The CDR3 contains 15 residues. The CDR3: CASRPHRVGGQPQHF. The CDR3 coding sequence is TGTGCCAGCAGGCCCCACAGGGTCGGGGGTCAGCCCCAGCATTTT.

The genes are TRBV7-9 and TRBJ2-5; TRBD2 matches 9 bases. The CDR3 has 16 amino acids. Germline assignment: CDR1 SEHNR and CDR2 FQNEAQ (reference sequence). The J segment lost 1 base and the V segment lost 4 bases, leaving 7 bases of the junction unmatched. CDR3 DNA: TGTGCCAGCAGCTCTCGAGCGGGAGGTGCCCAAGAGACCCAGTACTTC. This sequence encodes CASSSRAGGAQETQYF.

This clonotype was counted many times. The CDR3 region has the DNA TGTGCCAGCAGCTCCACTAGCGGGAGTGAGAGTGAGCAGTTCTTC. Its protein is CASSSTSGSESEQFF. V gene TRBV7-2 combines with J gene TRBJ2-1; 11 bases are a match to TRBD2. Germline V lookup: CDR1 SGHTA, CDR2 FQGNSA. V lost 4 bases, J lost 9 bases, and 8 bases stayed unmatched. CDR3 length: 15 residues.

This clonotype has just a few counts. The chain recombines TRBV5-1 with TRBJ1-6; maybe TRBD1 (5 bases). The V gene's germline CDR1 is SGHRS and CDR2 YFSETQ. Trimming took 3 bases from V and 6 from J, leaving 13 bases between them. CDR3 size: 15 residues. CDR3 loop: CASSYGKGINSPLHF. The CDR3 region has the DNA TGCGCCAGCAGCTACGGAAAGGGGATTAATTCACCCCTCCACTTT.

This clonotype was recorded at least ten times. The CDR3 protein is CSAARDAAGRTDTQYF. In DNA form, the CDR3 reads TGCAGTGCCGCTAGAGATGCGGCAGGACGCACAGATACGCAGTATTTT. The V gene is TRBV20-1, the J gene TRBJ2-3; the D is unclear. CDR1 and CDR2 from the germline V gene are DFQATT and SNEGSKA (reference sequence). Trimming took 6 bases from V and 1 from J, leaving 20 bases between them. The CDR3 contains 16 residues.

This clonotype was observed a handful of times. V usage is TRBV11-2 and J usage is TRBJ2-1, with D unclear. V lost 3 bases, J lost 4 bases, and 7 bases lay in between. The CDR3 consists of 13 residues. Germline CDR1 SGHAT, CDR2 FQNNGV. The CDR3 loop is CASSFQLYNEQFF. In DNA, the CDR3 is TGTGCCAGCAGCTTCCAGCTATACAATGAGCAGTTCTTC.

This clonotype came up many times. The chain is built from TRBV11-2 and TRBJ2-7; TRBD1 aligns across 8 bases. The J segment lost 2 bases and the V segment lost 2 bases, leaving 5 bases of the junction unmatched. Germline V gives CDR1 SGHAT, CDR2 FQNNGV. The CDR3 has 15 residues. The CDR3 reads CASSLQTGGPYEQYF. The DNA for the CDR3 is TGTGCCAGCAGCTTACAAACAGGGGGTCCCTACGAGCAGTACTTC.

The sample holds a few counts of this clonotype. J is TRBJ2-1 and V is TRBV4-1; 8 bases match TRBD1. V shed 4 bases and J 9 bases; nucleotides not matched to a gene: 14. CDR1 is MGHRA, CDR2 YSYEKL, per germline. The CDR3 runs to 16 residues. CDR3 bases: TGCGCCAGCAGCCCCCTCAGGATACAGGGGGGAGGTGAGCAGTTCTTC. It specifies CASSPLRIQGGGEQFF.

This clonotype appeared many times. The CDR3 protein is CASSPGQHLWAFF. The CDR3 DNA reads TGTGCCAGCAGTCCGGGACAGCACCTTTGGGCTTTCTTT. V gene TRBV6-1 combines with J gene TRBJ1-1; 7 bases map to TRBD1. The germline CDR1 and CDR2 sequences are MNHNS and SASEGT. CDR3 length equals 13 residues. Trimming took 5 bases from V and 11 from J; bases not matched to a gene: 11.

In its sample, this clonotype was seen many times. The CDR3 here is CASSLQGRGSNQPQHF. The DNA of the CDR3 is TGTGCCAGCAGTTTGCAGGGTCGAGGGAGCAATCAGCCCCAGCATTTT. The V gene is TRBV28, the J gene TRBJ1-5; D might be TRBD1 (5 bases). The germline CDR1 and CDR2 sequences are MDHEN and SYDVKM. V was pared by 3 bases and J by 1 base, with 13 bases between. The CDR3 totals 16 residues.

This clonotype was found many times. The chain's CDR3 is CASSYGGRGELFF. The CDR3, as DNA: TGTGCCAGCAGTTACGGGGGGCGCGGGGAGCTGTTTTTT. The rearrangement joins TRBV6-6 to TRBJ2-2, with D perhaps given as TRBD1 or TRBD2 (6 bases each). Trimming pared 2 bases from V and 7 bases from J, leaving 8 bases between. The CDR3 totals 13 residues. Per germline, CDR1 MNHNY and CDR2 SVGAGI (reference sequence).

This clonotype was counted a few times. This rearrangement joins TRBV6-1 to TRBJ2-1; D unclear. This CDR3 contains 15 residues. V shed 2 bases and J shed 10 bases, with 18 bases lying between them. Looked up from germline, CDR1 is MNHNS and CDR2 is SASEGT. The CDR3 loop is CASSETFGKGGEQFF. The CDR3 nucleotides read TGTGCCAGCAGTGAAACTTTCGGAAAGGGTGGGGAGCAGTTCTTC.

The chain is built from TRBV20-1 and TRBJ2-7, with TRBD1 matching over 7 bases. The J segment lost 4 bases and the V segment lost 6 bases, leaving 18 bases of the junction unmatched. This CDR3 contains 16 residues. Germline lookup yields CDR1 DFQATT and CDR2 SNEGSKA (reference sequence). The chain's CDR3 is CSALPKGSGQTYEQYF. The DNA of the CDR3 is TGCAGTGCGCTCCCAAAGGGGTCGGGACAGACTTACGAGCAGTACTTC.

This clonotype was seen ten or more times. This chain uses TRBV11-3 with TRBJ2-1, with D possibly matching TRBD2 (6 bases). The CDR3 consists of 13 residues. The V end lost 2 bases, the J end lost 9 bases, and 11 bases lay between the germline ends. Germline V lookup: CDR1 SGHNT, CDR2 YENEEA. CDR3 residues: CASSLPLAPEQFF. The DNA of the CDR3 is TGTGCCAGCAGCTTACCTCTAGCGCCTGAGCAGTTCTTC.

This clonotype has ten or more counts. The V call is TRBV28, the J call TRBJ1-6; D is unresolved. Germline CDR1 and CDR2: MDHEN and SYDVKM. The CDR3 spans 15 residues. V was cut by 8 bases and J by 4 bases, with 15 bases left in between. The CDR3: CASFSLAGYNSPLHF. DNA of the CDR3: TGTGCCAGCTTCTCCTTAGCGGGATATAATTCACCCCTCCACTTT. The variable domain in full, completed from reference TRBV28 and TRBJ1-6, reads DVKVTQSSRYLVKRTGEKVFLECVQDMDHENMFWYRQDPGLGLRLIYFSYDVKMKEKGDIPEGYSVSREKKERFSLILESASTNQTSMYLCASFSLAGYNSPLHFGNGTRLTVT.

This clonotype was found many times. The chain recombines TRBV7-2 with TRBJ2-1, with 7 bases matching TRBD1. Germline CDR1 is SGHTA and CDR2 is FQGNSA. This CDR3 contains 15 residues. V shed 2 bases and J 8 bases; nucleotides not matched to a gene: 9. The CDR3 nucleotides read TGTGCCAGCAGCTTATCGGGACAGTTAAGTGATGAGCAGTTCTTC. Protein sequence: CASSLSGQLSDEQFF. The whole variable domain, remainder taken from reference TRBV7-2 and TRBJ2-1, is GAGVSQSPSNKVTEKGKDVELRCDPISGHTALYWYRQSLGQGLEFLIYFQGNSAPDKSGLPSDRFSAERTGGSVSTLTIQRTQQEDSAVYLCASSLSGQLSDEQFFGPGTRLTVL.

This clonotype was detected many times. V and J are TRBV10-3 and TRBJ1-2; D is perhaps TRBD1 (5 bases). V was cut by 7 bases and J by 9 bases, with 21 bases left in between. Germline V gives CDR1 ENHRY, CDR2 SYGVKD. This CDR3 is built from 14 residues. The CDR3 DNA sequence: TGTGCCATCACCCCAACGGGGCTGGAGCGCCGCTACACCTTC. It codes for CAITPTGLERRYTF.

The rearrangement links TRBV19 to TRBJ2-5; 8 nucleotides agree with TRBD1. Germline CDR1 is LNHDA and CDR2 is SQIVND (reference sequence). Trimming removed 4 bases from V and 1 base from J; junction bases left unmatched: 5. CDR3 length: 15 residues. The chain's CDR3 is CASSTITGGQETQYF. The CDR3 coding sequence is TGTGCCAGTAGTACGATTACAGGGGGCCAAGAGACCCAGTACTTC.

This clonotype was counted only a few times. The rearrangement links TRBV7-9 to TRBJ2-5; D may be TRBD1 (6 bases). The CDR3 is 14 amino acids. The ends were cut back, 5 bases at V and 0 bases at J, with 10 bases in the middle. Germline V gives CDR1 SEHNR, CDR2 FQNEAQ (reference sequence). CDR3 loop: CASSRDRYQETQYF. The CDR3 bases are TGTGCCAGCAGCCGAGACAGGTACCAAGAGACCCAGTACTTC. The whole variable domain, filled in from reference TRBV7-9 and TRBJ2-5, reads DTGVSQNPRHKITKRGQNVTFRCDPISEHNRLYWYRQTLGQGPEFLTYFQNEAQLEKSRLLSDRFSAERPKGSFSTLEIQRTEQGDSAMYLCASSRDRYQETQYFGPGTRLLVL.

This clonotype has more than one count but fewer than ten. This rearrangement joins TRBV9 to TRBJ1-1, with D unclear. CDR1 is SGDLS and CDR2 is YYNGEE in the germline V gene. Trimming pared 3 bases from V and 0 bases from J, leaving 12 bases between. CDR3 size: 15 residues. DNA for the CDR3: TGTGCCAGCAGCGGAGGGCGGTTTATGAACACTGAAGCTTTCTTT. It encodes CASSGGRFMNTEAFF.

This clonotype was found many times. This chain uses TRBV3-1 with TRBJ1-2, with a possible D match to TRBD1 (6 bases). CDR1 LGHDT and CDR2 YNNKEL come from the germline V gene (reference sequence). This CDR3 has 16 residues. Trimming shortened V by 0 bases and J by 3 bases, and 14 bases separated the two germline ends. In DNA form, the CDR3 reads TGTGCCAGCAGCCAAGATAGAGGTGCAGGGGACTATGGCTACACCTTC. It encodes CASSQDRGAGDYGYTF.

This clonotype was found a few times. A much more abundant neighbour one base away suggests this may be a read error. This chain links TRBV28 with TRBJ1-2; D is unresolved. Trimming shortened V by 2 bases and J by 3 bases, and 10 bases separated the two germline ends. Germline CDR1 reads MDHEN; CDR2 reads SYDVKM. CDR3 size: 14 residues. The CDR3 coding sequence is TGTGCCAGCAGTTTAGGGAATCTCCACTATGGCTACACCTTC. It specifies CASSLGNLHYGYTF.

This clonotype was counted ten times or more. The chain recombines TRBV7-6 with TRBJ2-2, with D possibly being TRBD1 (6 bases). This CDR3 has 15 residues. Per the germline V gene, CDR1 is SGHVS and CDR2 is FNYEAQ. The germline V and J ends were trimmed by 6 bases and 3 bases, with 14 bases remaining between them. The CDR3: CASRLQTGDTGELFF. In DNA form, the CDR3 reads TGTGCCAGCAGGTTACAGACAGGAGACACCGGGGAGCTGTTTTTT.

This clonotype was counted at least ten times. V usage is TRBV12-3 or TRBV12-4 and J usage is TRBJ1-1; D remains unclear. V gave up 5 bases and J gave up 11 bases, with 9 bases separating them. CDR3 size: 10 residues. CDR3 region: CASSLFEAFF. CDR3 bases: TGTGCCAGCAGTCTCTTCGAGGCTTTCTTT.

In this sample, this clonotype turned up many times. V is TRBV20-1 and J is TRBJ1-5; TRBD1 aligns across 10 bases. The CDR3 runs 14 residues. Germline values: CDR1 DFQATT, CDR2 SNEGSKA (reference sequence). J was trimmed by 4 bases and V by 5 bases; bases with no gene match: 5. The CDR3 reads CSAGDRGNNQPQHF. CDR3 DNA: TGCAGTGCTGGGGACAGGGGAAATAATCAGCCCCAGCATTTT.

Many counts were recorded for this clonotype. The genes are TRBV7-3 and TRBJ2-7; maybe TRBD1 (6 bases). CDR1 and CDR2 (germline): SGHTA, FQGTGA. Trimming pared 8 bases from V and 0 bases from J, leaving 14 bases between. The CDR3 is made up of 14 amino acids. The CDR3 nucleotides are TGTGCCAGCCAGTACGACAGGAGCTCCTACGAGCAGTACTTC. Amino acids: CASQYDRSSYEQYF. Drawing the rest from reference TRBV7-3 and TRBJ2-7, the complete variable domain is GAGVSQTPSNKVTEKGKYVELRCDPISGHTALYWYRQSLGQGPEFLIYFQGTGAADDSGLPNDRFFAVRPEGSVSTLKIQRTERGDSAVYLCASQYDRSSYEQYFGPGTRLTVT.

The chain joins TRBV7-2 to TRBJ2-2; TRBD2 is a possible D gene (5 bases). Germline assignment: CDR1 SGHTA and CDR2 FQGNSA. The V and J ends lost 2 bases and 7 bases respectively, with 11 bases between them. The CDR3 has 14 amino acids. The CDR3 sequence: CASSLRGSYGELFF. CDR3 nucleotides: TGTGCCAGCAGCTTACGCGGGTCCTACGGGGAGCTGTTTTTT.

Regarding this clonotype: A much larger clone is a single base away; this may be a read error. The chain couples TRBV11-3 to TRBJ2-5; TRBD2 is a possible D gene (5 bases). V was trimmed by 4 bases and J by 3 bases, leaving 15 bases between them. The CDR3 has 15 residues. Germline V CDR1 and CDR2: SGHNT, YENEEA. The CDR3 sequence is CASSSSLTGKETQYF. CDR3 in DNA: TGTGCCAGCAGCTCAAGCTTGACGGGGAAAGAGACCCAGTACTTC.

V usage is TRBV12-5 and J usage is TRBJ2-3, with D perhaps TRBD1 or TRBD2 (5 bases each). Between the trimmed V and J ends, which lost 0 bases and 10 bases, there was a span of 14 bases. Germline CDR1 LGHNT, CDR2 FRNRAP. The CDR3 totals 14 residues. The CDR3 here is CASGLVPTRDPQYF. CDR3 coding DNA: TGTGCTAGTGGTTTGGTACCGACGAGGGACCCGCAGTATTTT.